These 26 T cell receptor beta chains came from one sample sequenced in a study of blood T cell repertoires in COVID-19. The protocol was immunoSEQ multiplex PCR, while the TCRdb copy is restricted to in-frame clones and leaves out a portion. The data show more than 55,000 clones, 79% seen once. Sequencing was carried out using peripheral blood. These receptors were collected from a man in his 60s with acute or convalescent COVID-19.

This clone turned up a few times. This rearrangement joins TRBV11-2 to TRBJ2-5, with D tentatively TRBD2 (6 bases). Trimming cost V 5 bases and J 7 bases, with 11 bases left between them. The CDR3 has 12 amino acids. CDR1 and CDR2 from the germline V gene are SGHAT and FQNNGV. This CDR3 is CASSRGGWTQYF. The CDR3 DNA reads TGTGCCAGCAGCCGAGGAGGGTGGACCCAGTACTTC.

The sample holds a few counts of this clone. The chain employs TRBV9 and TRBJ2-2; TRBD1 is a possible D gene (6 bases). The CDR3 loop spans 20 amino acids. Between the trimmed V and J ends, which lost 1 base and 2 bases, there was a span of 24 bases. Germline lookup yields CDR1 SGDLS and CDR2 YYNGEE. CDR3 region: CASSVPYNTGTIINTGELFF. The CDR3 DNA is TGTGCCAGCAGCGTACCATATAACACAGGGACCATAATAAACACCGGGGAGCTGTTTTTT.

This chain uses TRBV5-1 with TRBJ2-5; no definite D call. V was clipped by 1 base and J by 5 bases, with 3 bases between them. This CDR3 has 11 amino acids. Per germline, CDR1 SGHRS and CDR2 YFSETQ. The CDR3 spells CASSLYETQYF. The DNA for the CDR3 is TGCGCCAGCAGCTTGTATGAGACCCAGTACTTC.

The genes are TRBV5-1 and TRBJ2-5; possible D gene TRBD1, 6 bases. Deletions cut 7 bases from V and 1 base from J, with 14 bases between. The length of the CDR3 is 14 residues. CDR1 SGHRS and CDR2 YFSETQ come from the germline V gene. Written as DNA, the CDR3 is TGCGCCAGCTCGATCAGGGGCCCCCAAGAGACCCAGTACTTC. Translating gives CASSIRGPQETQYF.

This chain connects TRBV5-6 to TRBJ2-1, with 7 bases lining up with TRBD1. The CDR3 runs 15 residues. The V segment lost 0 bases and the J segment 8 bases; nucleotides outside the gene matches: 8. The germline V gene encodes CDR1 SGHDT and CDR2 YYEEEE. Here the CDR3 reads CASSLVDRNLDEQFF. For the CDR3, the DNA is TGTGCCAGCAGCTTGGTGGACAGGAATCTCGATGAGCAGTTCTTC.

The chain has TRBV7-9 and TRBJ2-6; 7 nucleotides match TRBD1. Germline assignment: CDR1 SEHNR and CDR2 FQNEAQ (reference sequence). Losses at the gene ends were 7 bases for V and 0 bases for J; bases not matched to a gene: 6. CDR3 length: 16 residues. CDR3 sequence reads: CASTRDSTSGANVLTF. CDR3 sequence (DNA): TGTGCCAGCACCCGGGACAGCACCTCTGGGGCCAACGTCCTGACTTTC. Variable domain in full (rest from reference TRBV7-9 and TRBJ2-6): DTGVSQNPRHKITKRGQNVTFRCDPISEHNRLYWYRQTLGQGPEFLTYFQNEAQLEKSRLLSDRFSAERPKGSFSTLEIQRTEQGDSAMYLCASTRDSTSGANVLTFGAGSRLTVL.

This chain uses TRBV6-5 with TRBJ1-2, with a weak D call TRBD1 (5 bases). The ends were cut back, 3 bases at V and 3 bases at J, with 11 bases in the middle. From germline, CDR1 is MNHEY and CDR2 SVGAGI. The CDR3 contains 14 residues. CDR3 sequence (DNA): TGTGCCAGCAGTTATGGACAAGGCTACTATGGCTACACCTTC. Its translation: CASSYGQGYYGYTF.

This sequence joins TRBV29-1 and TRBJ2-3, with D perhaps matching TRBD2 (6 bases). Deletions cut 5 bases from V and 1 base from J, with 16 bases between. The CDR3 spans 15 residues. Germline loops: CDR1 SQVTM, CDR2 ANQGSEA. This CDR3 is CSVLGIGGGTDTQYF. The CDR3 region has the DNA TGCAGCGTTTTGGGGATAGGCGGGGGCACAGATACGCAGTATTTT.

CDR3 region: CASSRITVINSPLHF. The DNA of the CDR3 is TGTGCCAGCAGCCGAATAACAGTGATCAATTCACCCCTCCACTTT. J is TRBJ1-6 and V is TRBV5-8, with D hard to call. CDR3 length equals 15 residues. Germline CDR1 reads SGHTS; CDR2 reads YDEGEE. V was pared by 4 bases and J by 7 bases, with 15 bases between.

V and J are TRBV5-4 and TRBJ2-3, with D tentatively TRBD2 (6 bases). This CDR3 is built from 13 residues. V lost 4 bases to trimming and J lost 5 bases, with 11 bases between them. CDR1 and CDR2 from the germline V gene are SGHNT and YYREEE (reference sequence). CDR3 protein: CASSREIQDTQYF. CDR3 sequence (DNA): TGTGCCAGCAGCCGGGAGATCCAAGATACGCAGTATTTT.

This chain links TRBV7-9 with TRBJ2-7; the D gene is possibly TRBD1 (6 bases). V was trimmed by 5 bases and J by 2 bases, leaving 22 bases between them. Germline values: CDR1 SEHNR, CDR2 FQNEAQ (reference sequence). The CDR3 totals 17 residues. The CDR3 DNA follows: TGTGCCAGCAGCCTCTTTAACCGGGACATCTGGACCTACGAGCAGTACTTC. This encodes CASSLFNRDIWTYEQYF.

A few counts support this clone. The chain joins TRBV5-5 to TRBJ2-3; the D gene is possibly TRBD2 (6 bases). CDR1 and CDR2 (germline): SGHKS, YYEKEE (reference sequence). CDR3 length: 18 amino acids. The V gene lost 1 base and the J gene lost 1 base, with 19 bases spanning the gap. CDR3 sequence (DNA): TGTGCCAGCAGCTTGAGTATCCGGGGGTCCGCGGGCACAGATACGCAGTATTTT. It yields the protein CASSLSIRGSAGTDTQYF.

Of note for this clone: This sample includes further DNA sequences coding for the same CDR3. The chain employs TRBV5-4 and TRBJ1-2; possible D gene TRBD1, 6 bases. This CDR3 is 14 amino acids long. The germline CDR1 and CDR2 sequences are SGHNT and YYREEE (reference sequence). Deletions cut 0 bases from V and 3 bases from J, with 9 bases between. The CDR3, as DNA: TGTGCCAGCAGCTTGGGGGGGCTCTACTATGGCTACACCTTC. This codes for CASSLGGLYYGYTF.

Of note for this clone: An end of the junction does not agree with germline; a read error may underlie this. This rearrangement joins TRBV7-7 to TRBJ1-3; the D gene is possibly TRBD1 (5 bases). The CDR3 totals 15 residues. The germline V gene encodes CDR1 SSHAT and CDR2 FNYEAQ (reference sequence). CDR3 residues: CASSLGAGSGNTIYF. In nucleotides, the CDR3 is TGTGCTAGCAGCTTAGGGGCCGGCTCTGGAAACACCATATATTTT.

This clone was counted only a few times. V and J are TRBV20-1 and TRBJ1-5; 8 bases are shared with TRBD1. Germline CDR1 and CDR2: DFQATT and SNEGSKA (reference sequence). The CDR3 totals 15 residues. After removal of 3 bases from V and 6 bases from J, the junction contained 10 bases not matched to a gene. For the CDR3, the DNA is TGCAGTGCTAGTCCCCCGACAGGGGATCGTCAGCCCCAGCATTTT. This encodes CSASPPTGDRQPQHF.

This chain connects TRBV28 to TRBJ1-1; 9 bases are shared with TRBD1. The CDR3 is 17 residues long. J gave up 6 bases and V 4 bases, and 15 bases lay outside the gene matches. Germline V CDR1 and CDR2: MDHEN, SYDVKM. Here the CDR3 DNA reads TGTGCCAGCAGTTCCCCCGGGACAGGGAAGGGATCGGCTGAAGCTTTCTTT. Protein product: CASSSPGTGKGSAEAFF. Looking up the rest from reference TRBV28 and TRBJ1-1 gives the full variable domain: DVKVTQSSRYLVKRTGEKVFLECVQDMDHENMFWYRQDPGLGLRLIYFSYDVKMKEKGDIPEGYSVSREKKERFSLILESASTNQTSMYLCASSSPGTGKGSAEAFFGQGTRLTVV.

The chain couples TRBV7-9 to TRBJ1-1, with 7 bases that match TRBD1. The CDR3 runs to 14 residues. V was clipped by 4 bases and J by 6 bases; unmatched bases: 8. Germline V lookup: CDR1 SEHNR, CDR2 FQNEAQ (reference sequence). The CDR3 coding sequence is TGTGCCAGCAGCTCGGACAGGTCGCTATCTGAAGCTTTCTTT. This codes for CASSSDRSLSEAFF.

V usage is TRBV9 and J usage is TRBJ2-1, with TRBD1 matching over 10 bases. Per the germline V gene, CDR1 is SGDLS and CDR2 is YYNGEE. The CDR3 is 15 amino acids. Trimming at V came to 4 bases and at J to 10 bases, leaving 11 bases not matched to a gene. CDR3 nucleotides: TGTGCCAGCAGCCCCTGGACAGGGGGGGTTCGAGAGCAGTTCTTC. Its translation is CASSPWTGGVREQFF. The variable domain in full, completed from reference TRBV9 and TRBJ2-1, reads DSGVTQTPKHLITATGQRVTLRCSPRSGDLSVYWYQQSLDQGLQFLIQYYNGEERAKGNILERFSAQQFPDLHSELNLSSLELGDSALYFCASSPWTGGVREQFFGPGTRLTVL.

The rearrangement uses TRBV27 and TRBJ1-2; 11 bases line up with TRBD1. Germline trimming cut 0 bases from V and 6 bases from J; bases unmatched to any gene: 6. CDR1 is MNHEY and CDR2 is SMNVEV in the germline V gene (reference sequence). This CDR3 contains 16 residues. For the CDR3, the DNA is TGTGCCAGCAGTTTATCGCCCTGGGACAGGGGGAATGGCTACACCTTC. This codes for CASSLSPWDRGNGYTF.

The DNA for the CDR3 is TGTGCCAGTCTTCGGTTAGGGGCCACTGAAGCTTTCTTT. Its protein is CASLRLGATEAFF. The rearrangement uses TRBV2 and TRBJ1-1; TRBD1 might be the D (5 bases). From germline, CDR1 is SNHLY and CDR2 FYNNEI. The ends were cut back, 9 bases at V and 4 bases at J, with 15 bases in the middle. The CDR3 extends over 13 amino acids. Looking up the rest from reference TRBV2 and TRBJ1-1 gives the full variable domain: EPEVTQTPSHQVTQMGQEVILRCVPISNHLYFYWYRQILGQKVEFLVSFYNNEISEKSEIFDDQFSVERPDGSNFTLKIRSTKLEDSAMYFCASLRLGATEAFFGQGTRLTVV.

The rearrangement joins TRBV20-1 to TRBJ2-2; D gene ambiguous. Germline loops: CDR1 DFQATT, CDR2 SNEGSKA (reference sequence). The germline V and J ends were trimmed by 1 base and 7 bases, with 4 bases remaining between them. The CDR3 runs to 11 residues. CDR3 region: CSARVLGELFF. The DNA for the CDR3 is TGCAGTGCTAGAGTTCTCGGGGAGCTGTTTTTT.

In nucleotides, the CDR3 is TGTGCCACCAGAACAACCACCGGGGAGCTGTTTTTT. Amino acid sequence: CATRTTTGELFF. The chain carries TRBV12-3 or TRBV12-4 and TRBJ2-2; D is undetermined. This CDR3 contains 12 residues. V was clipped by 10 bases and J by 4 bases, with 10 bases between them.

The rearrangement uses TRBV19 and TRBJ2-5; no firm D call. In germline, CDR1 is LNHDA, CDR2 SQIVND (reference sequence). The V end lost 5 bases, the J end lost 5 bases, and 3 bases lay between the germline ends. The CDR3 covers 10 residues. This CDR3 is CASSGETQYF. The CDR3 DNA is TGTGCCAGTAGTGGCGAGACCCAGTACTTC.

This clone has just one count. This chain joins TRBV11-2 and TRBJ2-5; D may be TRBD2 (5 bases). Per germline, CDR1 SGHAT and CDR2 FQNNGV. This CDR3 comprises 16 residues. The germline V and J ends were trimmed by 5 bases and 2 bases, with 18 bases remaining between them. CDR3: CASSPQARTLQETQYF. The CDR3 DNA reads TGTGCCAGCAGCCCCCAAGCCCGGACTTTACAAGAGACCCAGTACTTC.

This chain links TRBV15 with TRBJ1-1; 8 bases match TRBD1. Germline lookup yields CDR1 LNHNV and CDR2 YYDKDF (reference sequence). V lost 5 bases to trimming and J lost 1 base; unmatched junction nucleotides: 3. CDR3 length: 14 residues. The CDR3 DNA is TGTGCCACCAGCTTACAGGGGGGGAACACTGAAGCTTTCTTT. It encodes CATSLQGGNTEAFF.

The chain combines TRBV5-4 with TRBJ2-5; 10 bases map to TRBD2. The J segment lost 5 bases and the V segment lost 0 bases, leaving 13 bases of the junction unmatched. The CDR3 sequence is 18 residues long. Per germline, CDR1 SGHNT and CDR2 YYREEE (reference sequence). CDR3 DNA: TGTGCCAGCAGCTTGGAGCCTAGCGGGGGCCCGGAGGGGGAGACCCAGTACTTC. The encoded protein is CASSLEPSGGPEGETQYF.